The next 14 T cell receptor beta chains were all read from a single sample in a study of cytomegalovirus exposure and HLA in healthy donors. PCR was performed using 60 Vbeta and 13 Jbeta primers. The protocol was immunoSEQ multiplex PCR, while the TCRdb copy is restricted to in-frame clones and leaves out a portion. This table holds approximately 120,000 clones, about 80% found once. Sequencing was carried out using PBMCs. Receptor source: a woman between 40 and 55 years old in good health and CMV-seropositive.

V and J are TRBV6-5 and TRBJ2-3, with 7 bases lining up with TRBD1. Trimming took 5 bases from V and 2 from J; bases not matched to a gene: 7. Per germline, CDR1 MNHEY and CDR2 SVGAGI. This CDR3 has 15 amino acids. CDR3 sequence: CASSLRDSITDTQYF. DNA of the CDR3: TGTGCCAGCAGTCTTCGGGACAGCATCACAGATACGCAGTATTTT.

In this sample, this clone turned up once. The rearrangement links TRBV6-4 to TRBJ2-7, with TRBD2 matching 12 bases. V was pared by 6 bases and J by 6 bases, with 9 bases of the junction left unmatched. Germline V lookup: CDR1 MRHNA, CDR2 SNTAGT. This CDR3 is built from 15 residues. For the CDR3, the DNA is TGTGCCAGCAGGAGACTAGCGGGAGAGGGGGGCGAGCAGTACTTC. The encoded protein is CASRRLAGEGGEQYF.

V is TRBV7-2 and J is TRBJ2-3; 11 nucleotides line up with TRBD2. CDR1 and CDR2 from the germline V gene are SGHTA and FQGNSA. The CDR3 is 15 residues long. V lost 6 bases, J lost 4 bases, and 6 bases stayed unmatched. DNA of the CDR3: TGTGCCAGCAGACCTAGCGGGAGGACGGCAGATACGCAGTATTTT. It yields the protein CASRPSGRTADTQYF.

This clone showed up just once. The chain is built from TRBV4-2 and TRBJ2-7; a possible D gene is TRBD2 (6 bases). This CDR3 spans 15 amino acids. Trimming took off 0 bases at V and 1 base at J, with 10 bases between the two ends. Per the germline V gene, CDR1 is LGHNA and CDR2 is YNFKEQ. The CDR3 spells CASSQERDWSYEQYF. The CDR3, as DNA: TGTGCCAGCAGCCAAGAGAGGGACTGGTCCTACGAGCAGTACTTC.

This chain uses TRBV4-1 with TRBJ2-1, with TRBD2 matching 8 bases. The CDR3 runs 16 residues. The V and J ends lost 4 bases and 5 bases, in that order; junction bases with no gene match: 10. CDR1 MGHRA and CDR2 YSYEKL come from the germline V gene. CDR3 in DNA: TGCGCCAGCAGCCCCCGGGGGGGGGCCCCTCACAATGAGCAGTTCTTC. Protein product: CASSPRGGAPHNEQFF.

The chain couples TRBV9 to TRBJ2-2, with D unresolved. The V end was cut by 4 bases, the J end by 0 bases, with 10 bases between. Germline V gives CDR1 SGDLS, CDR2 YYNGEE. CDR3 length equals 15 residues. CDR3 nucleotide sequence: TGTGCCAGCAGCCAATCGACTCCGAACACCGGGGAGCTGTTTTTT. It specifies CASSQSTPNTGELFF.

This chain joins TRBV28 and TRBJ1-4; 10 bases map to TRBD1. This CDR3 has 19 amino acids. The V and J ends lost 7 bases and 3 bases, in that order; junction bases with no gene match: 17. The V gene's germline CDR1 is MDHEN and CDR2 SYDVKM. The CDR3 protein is CASNPPGGTGEASNEKLFF. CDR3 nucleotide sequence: TGTGCCAGCAACCCCCCAGGCGGGACAGGGGAGGCGTCTAATGAAAAACTGTTTTTT.

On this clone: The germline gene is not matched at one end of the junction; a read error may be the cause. CDR3 sequence: CASSQTSGRGNTGELFF. The DNA of the CDR3 is TGTGCTAGCAGCCAGACTAGCGGGAGAGGTAACACCGGGGAGCTGTTTTTT. This chain connects TRBV7-7 to TRBJ2-2, with 12 nucleotides matching TRBD2. The CDR3 runs 17 residues. Germline assignment: CDR1 SSHAT and CDR2 FNYEAQ (reference sequence).

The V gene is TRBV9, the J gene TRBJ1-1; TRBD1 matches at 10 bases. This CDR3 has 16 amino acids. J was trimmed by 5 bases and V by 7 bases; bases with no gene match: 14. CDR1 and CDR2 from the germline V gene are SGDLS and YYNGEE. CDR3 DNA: TGTGCCAGCGGGGGGGGGACAGGGGTAGTGGATACTGAAGCTTTCTTT. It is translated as CASGGGTGVVDTEAFF. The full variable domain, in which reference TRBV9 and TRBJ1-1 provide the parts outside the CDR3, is DSGVTQTPKHLITATGQRVTLRCSPRSGDLSVYWYQQSLDQGLQFLIQYYNGEERAKGNILERFSAQQFPDLHSELNLSSLELGDSALYFCASGGGTGVVDTEAFFGQGTRLTVV.

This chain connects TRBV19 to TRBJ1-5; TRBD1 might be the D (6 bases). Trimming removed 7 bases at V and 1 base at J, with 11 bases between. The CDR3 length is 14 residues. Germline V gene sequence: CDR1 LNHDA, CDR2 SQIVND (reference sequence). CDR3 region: CASTQGMSNQPQHF. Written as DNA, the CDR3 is TGTGCCAGTACGCAGGGGATGAGCAATCAGCCCCAGCATTTT.

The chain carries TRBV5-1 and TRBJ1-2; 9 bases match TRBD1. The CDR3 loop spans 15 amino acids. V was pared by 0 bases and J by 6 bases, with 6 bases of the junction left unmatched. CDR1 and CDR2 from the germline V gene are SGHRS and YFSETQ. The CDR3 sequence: CASSLAGTGLHGYTF. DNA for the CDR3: TGCGCCAGCAGCTTGGCCGGGACAGGGTTGCATGGCTACACCTTC.

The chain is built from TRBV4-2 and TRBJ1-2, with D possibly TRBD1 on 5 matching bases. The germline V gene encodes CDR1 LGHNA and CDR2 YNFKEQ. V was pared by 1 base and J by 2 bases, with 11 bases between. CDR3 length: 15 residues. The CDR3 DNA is TGTGCCAGCAGCCAAGCTTGGGGGGGGAACTATGGCTACACCTTC. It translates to CASSQAWGGNYGYTF.

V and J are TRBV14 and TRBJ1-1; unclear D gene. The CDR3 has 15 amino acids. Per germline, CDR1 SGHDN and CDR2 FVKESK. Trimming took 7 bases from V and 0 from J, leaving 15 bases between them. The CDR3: CASKQLTNLNTEAFF. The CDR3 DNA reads TGTGCCAGCAAACAACTAACCAATCTGAACACTGAAGCTTTCTTT.

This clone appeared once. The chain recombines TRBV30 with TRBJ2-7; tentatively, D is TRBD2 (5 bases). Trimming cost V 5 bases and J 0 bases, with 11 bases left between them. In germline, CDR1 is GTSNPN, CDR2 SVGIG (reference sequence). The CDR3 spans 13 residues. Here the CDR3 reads CAWALLASYEQYF. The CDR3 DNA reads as TGTGCCTGGGCACTCCTAGCCTCCTACGAGCAGTACTTC.